This TCR beta chain was obtained from a study of cytomegalovirus exposure and HLA in healthy donors. General study findings and limits: Cytomegalovirus-associated status was assigned to 150 to 200 TCR beta chains. Certain sequence variants were highly shared and formed a cluster, and this cluster was likely a sequencing artifact. The authors confirmed in vitro that a few CMV-associated chains were specific for CMV antigens.

The study ran its PCR with 60 Vbeta and 13 Jbeta primers. Measured with immunoSEQ multiplex PCR; TCRdb has only the in-frame clones, and not every one. The sample consists of 120,000 to 150,000 clones, under 85% of them appearing once. Germline V lookup: CDR1 SGHDN, CDR2 FVKESK. This CDR3 contains 15 residues. J lost 1 base, V lost 7 bases, and 7 bases had no gene match. A word on this clone: Antigen: not known.

The sequence derives from a middle-aged woman in good health and CMV-seropositive. The chain carries TRBV14 and TRBJ2-5, with 9 bases identical to TRBD2. Material for sequencing was PBMCs. CDR3 loop: CASNLAGDRQETQYF. For the CDR3, the DNA is TGTGCCAGCAACTTAGCGGGGGACCGCCAAGAGACCCAGTACTTC.